What follows describes a single T cell receptor (beta chain). The antigen remains unidentified. PCR primers comprised 60 Vbeta and 13 Jbeta primers. Clones were sequenced by immunoSEQ multiplex PCR, and TCRdb holds only the in-frame ones, with some missing. The sample carries roughly 180,000 clones, around 74% recorded once. The data were taken from a study of cytomegalovirus exposure and HLA in healthy donors. Broader study findings: TCR beta V segments were, for the most part, productive about 87% or about 30% of the time in an earlier analysis. Cytomegalovirus association was assigned to around 150 TCR beta chains.

Germline V gene lookup returns CDR1 SGHDT and CDR2 YYEEEE. The CDR3 is made up of 15 amino acids. With 1 base removed from V and 0 bases from J, the gap between germline ends came to 7 bases. The TCR originated in a male donor in good health and CMV-seronegative. This sequence joins TRBV5-6 and TRBJ2-2; D call uncertain. Sequencing input: PBMCs. CDR3 nucleotide sequence: TGTGCCAGCAGCTTGACACGGGCGAACACCGGGGAGCTGTTTTTT. Its translation: CASSLTRANTGELFF.